In this sample, the clone carrying this T cell receptor (beta chain) turned up once. Its antigen remains unidentified. Germline lookup yields CDR1 SEHNR and CDR2 FQNEAQ (reference sequence). V lost 5 bases and J lost 2, with 9 bases in between. This CDR3 is 13 amino acids long. Everyone who donated was a Caucasian adult who lived in Nashville, Tennessee. Per the original data handling: ImmunoSEQ junction-only sequences lacked quality scores, so their filtering differed. Generated by immunoSEQ multiplex PCR, the TCRdb table keeps only in-frame clones and is missing some. V and J calls plus clone size are reproduced from that table; the DNA served to infer D and trimming. The profile shows about 520,000 clones, 95% to 96% of them singletons. The data stem from a study of shared clonotypes between healthy human individuals. Overall study context: Each donor contributed plates that comprised three CD4 naive, three CD4 memory, two CD8 naive and one CD8 memory.

Findings and caveats of the study: In having few donors, the study represented limited genetic and exposure-history diversity.

J is TRBJ1-2 and V is TRBV7-9; a weak D match, TRBD1 (6 bases). Sequencing used naive CD4+ T cells sorted from blood. Regarding subset: CD45RA+ positively selected. The receptor's source is a woman aged 25 to 45 in good health. The CDR3 sequence is CASSRDNNYGYTF. For the CDR3, the DNA is TGTGCCAGCAGCCGGGACAACAACTATGGCTACACCTTC.